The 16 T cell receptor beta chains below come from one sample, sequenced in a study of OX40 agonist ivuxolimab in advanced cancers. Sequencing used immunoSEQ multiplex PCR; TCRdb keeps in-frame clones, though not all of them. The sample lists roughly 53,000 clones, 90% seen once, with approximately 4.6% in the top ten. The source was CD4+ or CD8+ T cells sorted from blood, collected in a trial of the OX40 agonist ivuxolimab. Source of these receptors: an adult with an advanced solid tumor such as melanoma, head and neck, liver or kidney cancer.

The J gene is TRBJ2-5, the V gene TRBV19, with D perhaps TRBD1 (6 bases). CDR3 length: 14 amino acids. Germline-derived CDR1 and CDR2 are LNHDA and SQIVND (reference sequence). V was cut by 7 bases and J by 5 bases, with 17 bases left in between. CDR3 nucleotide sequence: TGTGCCAGTAACCCGGGAATTCAGGGGGAGACCCAGTACTTC. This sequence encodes CASNPGIQGETQYF.

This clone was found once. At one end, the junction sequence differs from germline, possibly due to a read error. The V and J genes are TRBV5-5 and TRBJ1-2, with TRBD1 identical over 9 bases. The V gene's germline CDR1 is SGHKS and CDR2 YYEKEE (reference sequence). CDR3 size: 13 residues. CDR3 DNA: TGTACCAGCAGCTGGCCAACACAGGGGGCCCCGACCTTC. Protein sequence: CTSSWPTQGAPTF.

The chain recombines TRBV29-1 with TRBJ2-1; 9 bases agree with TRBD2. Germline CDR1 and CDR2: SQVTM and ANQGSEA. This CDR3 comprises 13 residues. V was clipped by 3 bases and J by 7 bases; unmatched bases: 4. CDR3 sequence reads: CSVDAGGRNEQFF. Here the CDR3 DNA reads TGCAGCGTTGATGCGGGAGGGAGGAATGAGCAGTTCTTC.

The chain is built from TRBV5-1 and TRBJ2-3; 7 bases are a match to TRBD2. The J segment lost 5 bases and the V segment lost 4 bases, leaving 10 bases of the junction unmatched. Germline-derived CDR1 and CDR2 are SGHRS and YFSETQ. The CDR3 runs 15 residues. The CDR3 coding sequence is TGCGCCAGCAGCGTAGCGGGCCTCCGGGGAGATACGCAGTATTTT. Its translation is CASSVAGLRGDTQYF. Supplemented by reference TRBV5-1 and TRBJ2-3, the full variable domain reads KAGVTQTPRYLIKTRGQQVTLSCSPISGHRSVSWYQQTPGQGLQFLFEYFSETQRNKGNFPGRFSGRQFSNSRSEMNVSTLELGDSALYLCASSVAGLRGDTQYFGPGTRLTVL.

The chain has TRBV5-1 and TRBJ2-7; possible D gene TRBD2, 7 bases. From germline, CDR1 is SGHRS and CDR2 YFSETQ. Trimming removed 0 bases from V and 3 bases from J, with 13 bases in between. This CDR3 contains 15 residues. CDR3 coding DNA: TGCGCCAGCAGCTTGGATGGGGGGGCAGGCTACGAGCAGTACTTC. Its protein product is CASSLDGGAGYEQYF.

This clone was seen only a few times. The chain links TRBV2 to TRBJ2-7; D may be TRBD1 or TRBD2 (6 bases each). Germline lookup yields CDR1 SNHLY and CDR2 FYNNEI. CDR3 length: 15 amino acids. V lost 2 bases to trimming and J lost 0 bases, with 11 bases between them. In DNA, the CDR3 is TGTGCCAGCAGTGAATGGGGGGCCCCCTCCTACGAGCAGTACTTC. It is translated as CASSEWGAPSYEQYF.

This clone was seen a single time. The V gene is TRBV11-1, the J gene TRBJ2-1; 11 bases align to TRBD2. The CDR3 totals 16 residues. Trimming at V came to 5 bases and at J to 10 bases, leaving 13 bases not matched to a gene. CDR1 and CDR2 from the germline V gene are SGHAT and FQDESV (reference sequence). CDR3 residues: CASSLGTSGRVAEQFF. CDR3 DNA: TGTGCCAGCAGCCTAGGGACTAGCGGACGTGTGGCAGAGCAGTTCTTC.

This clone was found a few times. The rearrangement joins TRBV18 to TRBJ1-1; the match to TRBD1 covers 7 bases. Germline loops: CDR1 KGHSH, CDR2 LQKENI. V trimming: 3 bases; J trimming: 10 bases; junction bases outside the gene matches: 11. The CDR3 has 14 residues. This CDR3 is CASSPPMRDRGAFF. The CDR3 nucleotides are TGTGCCAGCTCACCTCCCATGAGGGACAGAGGAGCTTTCTTT.

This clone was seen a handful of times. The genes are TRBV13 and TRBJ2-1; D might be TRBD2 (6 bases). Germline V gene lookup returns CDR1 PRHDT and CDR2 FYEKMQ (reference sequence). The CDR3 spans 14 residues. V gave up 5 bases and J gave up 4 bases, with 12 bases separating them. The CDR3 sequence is CASSQLAEYNEQFF. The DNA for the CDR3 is TGTGCCAGCAGCCAACTAGCAGAATACAATGAGCAGTTCTTC.

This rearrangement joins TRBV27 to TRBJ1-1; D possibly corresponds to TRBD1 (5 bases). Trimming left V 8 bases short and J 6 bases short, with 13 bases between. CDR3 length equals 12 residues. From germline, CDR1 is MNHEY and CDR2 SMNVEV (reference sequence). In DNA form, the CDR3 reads TGTGCCAGCTCCCCTAGGGACCCTGAAGCTTTCTTT. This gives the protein CASSPRDPEAFF.

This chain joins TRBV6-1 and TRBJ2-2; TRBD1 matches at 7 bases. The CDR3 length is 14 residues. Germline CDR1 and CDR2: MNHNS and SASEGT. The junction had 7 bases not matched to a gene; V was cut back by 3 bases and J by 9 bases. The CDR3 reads CASSEIDRARELFF. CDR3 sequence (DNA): TGTGCCAGCAGTGAGATCGACAGGGCCCGGGAGCTGTTTTTT.

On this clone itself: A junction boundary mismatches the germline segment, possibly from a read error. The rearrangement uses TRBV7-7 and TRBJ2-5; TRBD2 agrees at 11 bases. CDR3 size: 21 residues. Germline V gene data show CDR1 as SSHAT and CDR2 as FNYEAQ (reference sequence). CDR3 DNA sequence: TGTGCTAGCAGCTTAGGGACAACCGGGGCTAGCGGGAGGATGCAGGGAGAGACCCAGTACTTC. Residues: CASSLGTTGASGRMQGETQYF.

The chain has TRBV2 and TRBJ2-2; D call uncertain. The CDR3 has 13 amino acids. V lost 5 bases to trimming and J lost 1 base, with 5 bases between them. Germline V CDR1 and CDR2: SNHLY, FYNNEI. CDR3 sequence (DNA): TGTGCCAGCAGTACAGAGAACACCGGGGAGCTGTTTTTT. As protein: CASSTENTGELFF.

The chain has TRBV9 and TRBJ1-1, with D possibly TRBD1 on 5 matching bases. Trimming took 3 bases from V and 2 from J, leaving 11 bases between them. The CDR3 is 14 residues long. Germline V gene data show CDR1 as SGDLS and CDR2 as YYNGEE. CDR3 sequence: CASSARQSNTEAFF. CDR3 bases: TGTGCCAGCAGCGCCAGACAGAGTAACACTGAAGCTTTCTTT.

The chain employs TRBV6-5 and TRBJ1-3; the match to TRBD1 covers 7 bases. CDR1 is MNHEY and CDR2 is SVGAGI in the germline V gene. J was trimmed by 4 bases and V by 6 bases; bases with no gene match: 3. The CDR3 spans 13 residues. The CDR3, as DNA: TGTGCCAGCAGGCCAGGGGGGGGAAACACCATATATTTT. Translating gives CASRPGGGNTIYF.

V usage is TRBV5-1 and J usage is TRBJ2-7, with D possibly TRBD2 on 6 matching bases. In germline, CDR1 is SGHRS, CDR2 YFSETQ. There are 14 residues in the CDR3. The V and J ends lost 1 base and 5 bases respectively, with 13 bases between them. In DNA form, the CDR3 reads TGCGCCAGCAGCTTGTGGGGGGTTTCGGACGAGCAGTACTTC. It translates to CASSLWGVSDEQYF.